Following are 19 T cell receptor beta chains from one sample sequenced in a study of cytomegalovirus exposure and HLA in healthy donors. A multiplex PCR was run with 60 Vbeta primers and 13 Jbeta primers. TCRdb keeps only in-frame clones here, not all; method: immunoSEQ multiplex PCR. The data contain some 220,000 clones, around nine tenths of them singletons. Sequencing was performed on PBMCs. The receptors here all came from a young woman in good health and CMV-seronegative.

V gene TRBV19 combines with J gene TRBJ2-1, with unresolved D. V lost 7 bases, J lost 1 base, and 11 bases lay in between. Germline V CDR1 and CDR2: LNHDA, SQIVND (reference sequence). CDR3 length: 14 amino acids. The CDR3 region has the DNA TGTGCCAGTACCCCACCGGGTTCCTACAATGAGCAGTTCTTC. As protein: CASTPPGSYNEQFF.

The genes are TRBV5-5 and TRBJ1-5; D is uncertain. This CDR3 comprises 17 residues. Looked up from germline, CDR1 is SGHKS and CDR2 is YYEKEE (reference sequence). The V gene lost 0 bases and the J gene lost 0 bases, with 13 bases spanning the gap. CDR3 DNA sequence: TGTGCCAGCAGCTTGGATCTCAGGCTATATAGCAATCAGCCCCAGCATTTT. This encodes CASSLDLRLYSNQPQHF. The full variable domain, completed using reference TRBV5-5 and TRBJ1-5, is DAGVTQSPTHLIKTRGQQVTLRCSPISGHKSVSWYQQVLGQGPQFIFQYYEKEERGRGNFPDRFSARQFPNYSSELNVNALLLGDSALYLCASSLDLRLYSNQPQHFGDGTRLSIL.

The rearrangement uses TRBV2 and TRBJ1-1; TRBD1 matches 7 bases. This CDR3 contains 16 residues. CDR1 and CDR2 from the germline V gene are SNHLY and FYNNEI. V shed 3 bases, J shed 0 bases, and the junction held 7 bases outside the gene matches. CDR3 nucleotides: TGTGCCAGCAGTGATCCGGGACAGCCAATGAACACTGAAGCTTTCTTT. It encodes CASSDPGQPMNTEAFF.

V gene TRBV4-2 combines with J gene TRBJ1-3, with D unclear. V lost 0 bases and J 0 bases, leaving 18 bases between the germline ends. This CDR3 is 19 amino acids long. The germline V gene encodes CDR1 LGHNA and CDR2 YNFKEQ. The CDR3 DNA follows: TGTGCCAGCAGCCAAGAAGAGTCATACCTGAGGAGCTCTGGAAACACCATATATTTT. It specifies CASSQEESYLRSSGNTIYF.

The count of this clone is one. V and J are TRBV7-9 and TRBJ2-1, with TRBD2 matching over 13 bases. CDR3 length equals 17 residues. The germline V gene encodes CDR1 SEHNR and CDR2 FQNEAQ (reference sequence). Losses at the gene ends were 3 bases for V and 7 bases for J; bases not matched to a gene: 9. CDR3 DNA sequence: TGTGCCAGCAGCTTCTACCGGACTAGCGGGAGTGTTAATGAGCAGTTCTTC. Protein: CASSFYRTSGSVNEQFF. The full variable domain, completed using reference TRBV7-9 and TRBJ2-1, is DTGVSQNPRHKITKRGQNVTFRCDPISEHNRLYWYRQTLGQGPEFLTYFQNEAQLEKSRLLSDRFSAERPKGSFSTLEIQRTEQGDSAMYLCASSFYRTSGSVNEQFFGPGTRLTVL.

V is TRBV7-9 and J is TRBJ1-2, with 9 positions matching TRBD1. With 4 bases clipped from V and 7 bases from J, the junction kept 10 bases outside the gene matches. This CDR3 is built from 15 residues. Germline V gene data show CDR1 as SEHNR and CDR2 as FQNEAQ (reference sequence). The CDR3 bases are TGTGCCAGCAGCTCCGGGACAGGGAAGAAGGGTGGCTACACCTTC. It encodes CASSSGTGKKGGYTF.

This rearrangement joins TRBV5-6 to TRBJ1-3; D ambiguous. Between the trimmed V and J ends, which lost 3 bases and 9 bases, there was a span of 7 bases. The CDR3 consists of 11 residues. Germline V lookup: CDR1 SGHDT, CDR2 YYEEEE. The CDR3 DNA follows: TGTGCCAGCAGCTCCGAGAGCACCATATATTTT. It specifies CASSSESTIYF.

The rearrangement links TRBV6-5 to TRBJ2-5; the match to TRBD1 covers 8 bases. The J call is doubtful: the DNA matches TRBJ2-7 better. Germline assignment: CDR1 MNHEY and CDR2 SVGAGI. The CDR3 covers 14 residues. CDR3 nucleotide sequence: TGTGCCAGCAGTTATTACAGGGGGACCTACGAGCAGTACTTC. It is translated as CASSYYRGTYEQYF.

The chain joins TRBV7-2 to TRBJ2-2; TRBD2 is a possible D gene (5 bases). V gave up 2 bases and J gave up 6 bases, with 13 bases separating them. This CDR3 is 15 amino acids long. Germline V CDR1 and CDR2: SGHTA, FQGNSA. CDR3 bases: TGTGCCAGCAGCTTAACGGTGGCTAGCTCCGGGGAGCTGTTTTTT. The encoded protein is CASSLTVASSGELFF. The full variable domain, in which reference TRBV7-2 and TRBJ2-2 provide the parts outside the CDR3, is GAGVSQSPSNKVTEKGKDVELRCDPISGHTALYWYRQSLGQGLEFLIYFQGNSAPDKSGLPSDRFSAERTGGSVSTLTIQRTQQEDSAVYLCASSLTVASSGELFFGEGSRLTVL.

The chain carries TRBV6-1 and TRBJ1-5; the D gene is possibly TRBD1 (5 bases). Germline V gene sequence: CDR1 MNHNS, CDR2 SASEGT. The CDR3 contains 12 residues. V was shortened by 8 bases and J by 4 bases, with 9 bases between the two germline ends. This chain's CDR3 is CASRRGNQPQHF. CDR3 nucleotides: TGTGCCAGCCGGCGGGGGAATCAGCCCCAGCATTTT.

The V call is TRBV5-8, the J call TRBJ1-2; D is unclear. V dropped 9 bases and J dropped 5 bases, with 11 bases sitting between them. This CDR3 contains 11 residues. The germline V gene has CDR1 SGHTS and CDR2 YDEGEE. The CDR3 region is CATLRRYGYTF. The DNA for the CDR3 is TGTGCCACCCTCCGTCGGTATGGCTACACCTTC.

This clone was recorded a few times. The chain combines TRBV18 with TRBJ2-5; 10 bases align to TRBD2. This CDR3 comprises 15 residues. Trimming took 2 bases from V and 9 from J; bases not matched to a gene: 9. CDR1 and CDR2 from the germline V gene are KGHSH and LQKENI. Written as DNA, the CDR3 is TGTGCCAGCTCACCAGTTCTAGCGGGAGATACGGCCCAGTACTTC. Amino acids: CASSPVLAGDTAQYF. The variable domain in full, completed from reference TRBV18 and TRBJ2-5, reads NAGVMQNPRHLVRRRGQEARLRCSPMKGHSHVYWYRQLPEEGLKFMVYLQKENIIDESGMPKERFSAEFPKEGPSILRIQQVVRGDSAAYFCASSPVLAGDTAQYFGPGTRLLVL.

J is TRBJ2-1 and V is TRBV27, with 9 bases that match TRBD2. The CDR3 consists of 16 residues. The germline gives CDR1 MNHEY, CDR2 SMNVEV (reference sequence). The trim removed 3 bases at V and 4 bases at J, leaving 7 bases unmatched. The CDR3 bases are TGTGCCAGCAGTTTCATCGGCGGGAGGGGGTACAATGAGCAGTTCTTC. Translation: CASSFIGGRGYNEQFF.

The chain couples TRBV7-6 to TRBJ2-3, with D possibly being TRBD2 (5 bases). CDR1 SGHVS and CDR2 FNYEAQ come from the germline V gene. V lost 1 base, J lost 2 bases, and 10 bases lay in between. This CDR3 contains 15 residues. For the CDR3, the DNA is TGTGCCAGCAGCTTAGGTGGGAGCCTCACAGATACGCAGTATTTT. It yields the protein CASSLGGSLTDTQYF.

Comments on this clone: Other DNA sequences in the same sample also yield this CDR3. CDR3 bases: TGTGCCAGCAGCTTATCTAGCGGGAGGACAGATACGCAGTATTTT. This encodes CASSLSSGRTDTQYF. J is TRBJ2-3 and V is TRBV7-2, with 11 bases fitting TRBD2. With V trimmed by 2 bases and J by 3 bases, 1 base remained unmatched. The CDR3 totals 15 residues. CDR1 SGHTA and CDR2 FQGNSA come from the germline V gene.

The V call is TRBV5-1, the J call TRBJ2-3; D is unresolved. V dropped 2 bases and J dropped 0 bases, with 10 bases sitting between them. Germline values: CDR1 SGHRS, CDR2 YFSETQ. CDR3 size: 15 residues. This CDR3 is CASSLRQLSTDTQYF. The CDR3 nucleotides read TGCGCCAGCAGCTTACGTCAACTTAGCACAGATACGCAGTATTTT.

J is TRBJ1-5 and V is TRBV9; TRBD1 matches at 11 bases. The CDR3 loop spans 14 amino acids. Germline V CDR1 and CDR2: SGDLS, YYNGEE. V lost 4 bases to trimming and J lost 7 bases; unmatched junction nucleotides: 4. The CDR3 bases are TGTGCCAGCAGCAGGGGACAGGGGGGCCAGCCCCAGCATTTT. Its translation is CASSRGQGGQPQHF.

The J gene is TRBJ2-5, the V gene TRBV30; TRBD2 agrees at 9 bases. Gene TRBJ2-7 matches the end of the DNA better, so the J call may be wrong. The CDR3 has 14 amino acids. The germline V gene encodes CDR1 GTSNPN and CDR2 SVGIG (reference sequence). This CDR3 reads CAWSLGTSSYEQYF. CDR3 sequence (DNA): TGTGCCTGGAGTTTAGGGACTAGCAGCTACGAGCAGTACTTC.

The chain combines TRBV4-3 with TRBJ2-1, with 13 bases lining up with TRBD2. The CDR3 is 18 residues long. Unmatched junction bases numbered 12, after V lost 3 bases and J lost 7 bases. Germline CDR1 is LGHNA and CDR2 is YSLEER. In DNA, the CDR3 is TGCGCCAGCAGCCAGGCCACTATGACTAGCGGGGGGCCGAATGAGCAGTTCTTC. Protein product: CASSQATMTSGGPNEQFF.